The clone carrying this TCR beta chain was picked up one time. Its target is not known. This sample is part of a study of OX40 agonist ivuxolimab in advanced cancers. Study summary: Intravenous ivuxolimab at 0.01 to 10 mg/kg was given to patients every 2 weeks.

Data came from immunoSEQ multiplex PCR; TCRdb stores just in-frame clones and leaves some out. The sample consists of around 56,000 clones, approximately 91% of them appearing once. This CDR3 contains 14 residues. CDR1 and CDR2 (germline): MNHNS, SASEGT. Losses at the gene ends were 10 bases for V and 6 bases for J; bases not matched to a gene: 11. Whole-study results and caveats: Dosing at 0.1 to 3.0 mg/kg was accompanied by clonal expansion of CD4+ and CD8+ blood T cells by week 6.

The sample consisted of CD4+ or CD8+ T cells sorted from blood, taken in a trial of the OX40 agonist ivuxolimab. This chain uses TRBV6-1 with TRBJ2-1, with 8 nucleotides matching TRBD1. The clonotype was recovered from an adult with an advanced solid tumor such as melanoma, head and neck, liver or kidney cancer. Here the CDR3 reads CAILQGGFANEQFF. CDR3 coding DNA: TGTGCCATTCTACAGGGGGGTTTTGCCAATGAGCAGTTCTTC.